This T cell receptor beta chain is drawn from a study of radiotherapy plus CTLA-4 blockade in lung cancer. Study as a whole: Patients showed objective responses in 15% to 20% of cases and disease control in 25% to 40%. The study's findings and limits: Radiotherapy plus ipilimumab was followed by expansion in blood of tumor-derived TCR clones.

Comments on this clone: The antigen is undetermined.

Assay: immunoSEQ multiplex PCR; the TCRdb copy retains only in-frame clones and omits some. The sample includes 40,000 to 50,000 clones, roughly 80% of them seen just once. V gave up 6 bases and J gave up 0 bases; unmatched junction bases: 8. The CDR3 runs to 15 residues. Germline V lookup: CDR1 SGHNT, CDR2 YYREEE (reference sequence). Specimen: peripheral blood, collected from a patient treated with radiotherapy plus ipilimumab. The chain has TRBV5-4 and TRBJ1-1, with TRBD1 matching over 7 bases. The sequence derives from a human donor with non-small cell lung cancer who had stable disease on radiotherapy plus ipilimumab. This chain's CDR3 is CASTNRGGLNTEAFF. The CDR3, as DNA: TGTGCCAGCACCAATAGAGGGGGCCTGAACACTGAAGCTTTCTTT.